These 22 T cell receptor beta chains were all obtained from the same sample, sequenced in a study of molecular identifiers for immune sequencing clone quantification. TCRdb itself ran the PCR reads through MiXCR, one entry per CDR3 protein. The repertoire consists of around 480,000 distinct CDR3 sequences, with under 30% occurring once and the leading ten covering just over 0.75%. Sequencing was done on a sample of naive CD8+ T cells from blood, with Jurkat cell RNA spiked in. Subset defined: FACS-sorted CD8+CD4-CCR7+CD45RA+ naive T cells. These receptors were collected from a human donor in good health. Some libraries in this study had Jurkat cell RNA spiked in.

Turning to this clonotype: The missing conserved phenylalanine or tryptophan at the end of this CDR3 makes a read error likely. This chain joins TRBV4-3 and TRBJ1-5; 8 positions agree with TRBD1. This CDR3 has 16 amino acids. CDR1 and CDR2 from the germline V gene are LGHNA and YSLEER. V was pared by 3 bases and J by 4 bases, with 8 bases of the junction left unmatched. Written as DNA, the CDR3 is TGCGCCAGCAGCCATGAATCGGACAGGGATAATCAGCCCCAGCATCTT. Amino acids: CASSHESDRDNQPQHL.

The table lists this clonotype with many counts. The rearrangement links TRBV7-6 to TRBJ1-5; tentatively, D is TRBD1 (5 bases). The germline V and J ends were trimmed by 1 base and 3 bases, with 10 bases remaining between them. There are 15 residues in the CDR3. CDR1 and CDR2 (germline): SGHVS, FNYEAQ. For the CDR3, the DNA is TGTGCCAGCAGCTTAGTCGAAGGGACCAATCAGCCCCAGCATTTT. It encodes CASSLVEGTNQPQHF.

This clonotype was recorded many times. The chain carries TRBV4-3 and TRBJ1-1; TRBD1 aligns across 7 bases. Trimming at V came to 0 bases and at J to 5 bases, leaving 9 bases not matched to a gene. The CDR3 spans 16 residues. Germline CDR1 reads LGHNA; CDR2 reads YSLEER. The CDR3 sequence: CASSQDRGGGRTEAFF. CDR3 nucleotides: TGCGCCAGCAGCCAAGATAGGGGAGGGGGCCGGACTGAAGCTTTCTTT.

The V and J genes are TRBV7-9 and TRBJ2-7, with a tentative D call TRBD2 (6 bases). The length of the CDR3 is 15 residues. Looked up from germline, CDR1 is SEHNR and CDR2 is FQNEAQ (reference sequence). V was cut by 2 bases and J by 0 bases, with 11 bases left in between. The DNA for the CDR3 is TGTGCCAGCAGCTTATGGGGGGACGGCTCCTACGAGCAGTACTTC. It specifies CASSLWGDGSYEQYF.

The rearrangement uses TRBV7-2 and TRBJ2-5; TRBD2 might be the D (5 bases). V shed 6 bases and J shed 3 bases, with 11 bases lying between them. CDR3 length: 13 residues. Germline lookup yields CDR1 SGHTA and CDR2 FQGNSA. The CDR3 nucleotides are TGTGCCAGCAGAGGAGGTTATGAAGAGACCCAGTACTTC. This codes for CASRGGYEETQYF.

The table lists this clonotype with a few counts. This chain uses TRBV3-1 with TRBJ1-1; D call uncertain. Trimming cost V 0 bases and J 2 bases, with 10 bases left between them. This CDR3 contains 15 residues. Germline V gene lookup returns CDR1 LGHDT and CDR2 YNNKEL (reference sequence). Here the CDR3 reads CASSQDRLGNTEAFF. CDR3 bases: TGTGCCAGCAGCCAAGATCGTCTGGGAAACACTGAAGCTTTCTTT.

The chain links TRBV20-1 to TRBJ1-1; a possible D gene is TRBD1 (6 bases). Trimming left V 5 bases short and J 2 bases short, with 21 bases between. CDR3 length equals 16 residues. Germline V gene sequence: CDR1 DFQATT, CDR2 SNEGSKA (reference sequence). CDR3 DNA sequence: TGCAGTGCTTCCCCGGGGGGCAGGGGCGAAAACACTGAAGCTTTCTTT. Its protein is CSASPGGRGENTEAFF.

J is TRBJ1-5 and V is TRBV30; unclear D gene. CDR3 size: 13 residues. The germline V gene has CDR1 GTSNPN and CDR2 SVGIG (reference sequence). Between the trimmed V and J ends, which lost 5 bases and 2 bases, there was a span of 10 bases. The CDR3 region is CAWAPLGNQPQHF. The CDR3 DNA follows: TGTGCCTGGGCCCCTTTGGGCAATCAGCCCCAGCATTTT.

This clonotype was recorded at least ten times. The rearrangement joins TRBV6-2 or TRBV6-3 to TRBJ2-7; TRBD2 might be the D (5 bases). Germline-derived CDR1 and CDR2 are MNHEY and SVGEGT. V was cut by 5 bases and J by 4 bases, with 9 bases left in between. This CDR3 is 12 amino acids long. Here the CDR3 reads CASSKPGYEQYF. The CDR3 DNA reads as TGTGCCAGCAGTAAGCCGGGATACGAGCAGTACTTC.

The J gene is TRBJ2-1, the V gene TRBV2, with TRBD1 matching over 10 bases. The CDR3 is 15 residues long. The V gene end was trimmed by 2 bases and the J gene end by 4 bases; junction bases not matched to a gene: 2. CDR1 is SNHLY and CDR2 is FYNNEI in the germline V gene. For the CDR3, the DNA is TGTGCCAGCAGTGAATGGACAGGGGGGTACAATGAGCAGTTCTTC. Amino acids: CASSEWTGGYNEQFF.

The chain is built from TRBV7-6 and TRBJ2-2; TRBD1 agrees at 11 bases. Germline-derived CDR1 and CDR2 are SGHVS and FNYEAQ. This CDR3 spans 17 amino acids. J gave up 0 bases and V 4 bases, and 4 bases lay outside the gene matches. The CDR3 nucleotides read TGTGCCAGCAGCTCCGGGACAGGGGGTCCGAACACCGGGGAGCTGTTTTTT. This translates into CASSSGTGGPNTGELFF. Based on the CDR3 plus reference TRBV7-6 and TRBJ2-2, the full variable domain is GAGVSQSPRYKVTKRGQDVALRCDPISGHVSLYWYRQALGQGPEFLTYFNYEAQQDKSGLPNDRFSAERPEGSISTLTIQRTEQRDSAMYRCASSSGTGGPNTGELFFGEGSRLTVL.

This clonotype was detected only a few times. The CDR3 region has the DNA TGCAGTGCTAGAGATGGTGGCACAGGTCGTGCTTTCTTT. It specifies CSARDGGTGRAFF. This chain uses TRBV20-1 with TRBJ1-1; tentative D call: TRBD1 (5 bases). Trimming removed 0 bases from V and 11 bases from J, with 16 bases in between. The CDR3 consists of 13 residues. Germline values: CDR1 DFQATT, CDR2 SNEGSKA (reference sequence).

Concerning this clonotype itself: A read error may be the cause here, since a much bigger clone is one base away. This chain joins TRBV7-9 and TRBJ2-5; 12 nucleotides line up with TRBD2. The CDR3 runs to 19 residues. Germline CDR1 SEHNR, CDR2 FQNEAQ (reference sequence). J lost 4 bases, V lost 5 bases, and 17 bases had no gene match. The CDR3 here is CASSPSHTLAGGQRETQYF. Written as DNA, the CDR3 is TGTGCCAGCAGCCCCAGTCATACCCTAGCGGGGGGGCAACGAGAGACCCAGTACTTC.

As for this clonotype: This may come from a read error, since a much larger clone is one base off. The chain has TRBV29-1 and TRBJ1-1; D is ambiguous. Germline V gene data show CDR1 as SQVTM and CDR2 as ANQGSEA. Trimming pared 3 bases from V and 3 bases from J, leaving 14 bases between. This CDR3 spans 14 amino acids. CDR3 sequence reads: CSVDFASWDTEAFF. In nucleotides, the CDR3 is TGCAGCGTTGATTTTGCGTCATGGGACACTGAAGCTTTCTTT.

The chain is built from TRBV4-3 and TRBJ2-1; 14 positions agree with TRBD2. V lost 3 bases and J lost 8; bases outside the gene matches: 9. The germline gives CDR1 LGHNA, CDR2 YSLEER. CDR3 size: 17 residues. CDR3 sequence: CASSHERGLAGVYEQFF. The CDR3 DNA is TGCGCCAGCAGCCACGAGAGGGGACTAGCGGGAGTGTATGAGCAGTTCTTC.

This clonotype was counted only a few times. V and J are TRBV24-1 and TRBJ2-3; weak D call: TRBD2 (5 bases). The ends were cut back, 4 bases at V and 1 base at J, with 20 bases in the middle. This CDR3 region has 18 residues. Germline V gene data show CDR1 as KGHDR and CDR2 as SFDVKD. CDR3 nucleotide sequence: TGTGCCACCAGTGACCCCGACGGGCCCAGGACTCGCACAGATACGCAGTATTTT. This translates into CATSDPDGPRTRTDTQYF.

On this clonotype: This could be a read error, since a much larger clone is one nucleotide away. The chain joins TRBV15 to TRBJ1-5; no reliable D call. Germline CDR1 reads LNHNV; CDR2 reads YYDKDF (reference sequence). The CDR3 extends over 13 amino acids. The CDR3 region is CAPSRREGQPQHF. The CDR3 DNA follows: TGTGCCCCCAGCAGAAGAGAAGGTCAGCCCCAGCATTTT.

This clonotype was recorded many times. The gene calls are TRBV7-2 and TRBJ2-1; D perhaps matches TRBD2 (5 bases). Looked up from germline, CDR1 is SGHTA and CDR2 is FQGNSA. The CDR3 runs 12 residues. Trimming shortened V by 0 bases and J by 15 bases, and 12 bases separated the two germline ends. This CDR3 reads CASSLASSFLFF. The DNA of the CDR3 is TGTGCCAGCAGCTTAGCATCTAGCTTTCTGTTCTTC.

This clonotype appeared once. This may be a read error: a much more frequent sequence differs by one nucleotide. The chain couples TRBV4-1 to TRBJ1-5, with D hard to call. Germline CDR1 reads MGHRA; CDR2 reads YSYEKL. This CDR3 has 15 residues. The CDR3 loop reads CASSQVGDPNRPQHF. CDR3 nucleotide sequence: TGCGCCAGCAGCCAAGTAGGAGACCCCAATCGGCCCCAGCATTTT.

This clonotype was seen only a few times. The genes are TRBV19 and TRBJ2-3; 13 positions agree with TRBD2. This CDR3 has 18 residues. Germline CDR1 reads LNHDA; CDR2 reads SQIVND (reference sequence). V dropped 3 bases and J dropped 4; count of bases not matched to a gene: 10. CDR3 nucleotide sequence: TGTGCCAGTAGTATCGGACTAGCGGGAGATGTAGGCCCAGATACGCAGTATTTT. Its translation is CASSIGLAGDVGPDTQYF.

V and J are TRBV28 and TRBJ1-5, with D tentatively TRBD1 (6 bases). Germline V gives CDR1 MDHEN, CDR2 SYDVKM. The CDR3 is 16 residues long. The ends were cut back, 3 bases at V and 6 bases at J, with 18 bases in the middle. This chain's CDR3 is CASSFLQGGTGQPQHF. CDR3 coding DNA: TGTGCCAGCAGTTTCTTACAGGGAGGGACCGGTCAGCCCCAGCATTTT.

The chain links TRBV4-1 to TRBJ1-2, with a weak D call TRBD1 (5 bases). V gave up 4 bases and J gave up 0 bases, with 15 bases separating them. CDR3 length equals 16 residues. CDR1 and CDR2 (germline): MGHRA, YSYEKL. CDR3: CASSRTTEIANYGYTF. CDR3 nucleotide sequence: TGCGCCAGCAGCCGAACGACAGAAATTGCTAACTATGGCTACACCTTC.